A single sample gave rise to the 22 T cell receptor beta chains below, sequenced in a study of cytomegalovirus exposure and HLA in healthy donors. The PCR had 60 Vbeta and 13 Jbeta primers. Clones were read by immunoSEQ multiplex PCR, and TCRdb kept only the in-frame ones, dropping some. The sample records under 200,000 clones, around 85% being singletons. Sequencing was done on a sample of PBMCs. The receptor set was obtained from a woman aged 50 to 60 in good health and CMV-seronegative.

A single count supports this clone. The V call is TRBV6-5, the J call TRBJ2-7; no clear D. CDR3 length: 15 residues. V was clipped by 4 bases and J by 1 base, with 14 bases between them. Germline V gene data show CDR1 as MNHEY and CDR2 as SVGAGI. The CDR3 DNA sequence: TGTGCCAGCAGTTCCCGGGTAGCCGGGTCCTACGAGCAGTACTTC. It yields the protein CASSSRVAGSYEQYF.

The chain is built from TRBV7-2 and TRBJ2-5; 8 bases map to TRBD1. Germline V gene data show CDR1 as SGHTA and CDR2 as FQGNSA. The CDR3 is 14 amino acids. After removal of 0 bases from V and 4 bases from J, the junction contained 1 base not matched to a gene. The CDR3, as DNA: TGTGCCAGCAGCTTAGCCGGGACAGGAGAGACCCAGTACTTC. Protein sequence: CASSLAGTGETQYF.

V gene TRBV4-1 combines with J gene TRBJ1-2; 7 nucleotides match TRBD1. Trimming at V came to 6 bases and at J to 10 bases, leaving 5 bases not matched to a gene. CDR1 and CDR2 from the germline V gene are MGHRA and YSYEKL. The CDR3 spans 11 residues. Written as DNA, the CDR3 is TGCGCCAGCAGGTACGAGGGGGCCTACACCTTC. As protein: CASRYEGAYTF.

The chain is built from TRBV6-1 and TRBJ2-1; 10 bases agree with TRBD2. CDR1 MNHNS and CDR2 SASEGT come from the germline V gene. V dropped 6 bases and J dropped 4; count of bases not matched to a gene: 6. The CDR3 sequence is 15 residues long. CDR3 DNA sequence: TGTGCCAGCAGGCACACTAGCGGGGAATACAATGAGCAGTTCTTC. It is translated as CASRHTSGEYNEQFF.

This chain connects TRBV7-2 to TRBJ2-3; 9 bases map to TRBD1. CDR1 is SGHTA and CDR2 is FQGNSA in the germline V gene. Germline trimming cut 5 bases from V and 4 bases from J; bases unmatched to any gene: 4. The length of the CDR3 is 14 residues. The CDR3 nucleotides read TGTGCCAGCAGCCGAACAGGGGGCGCAGATACGCAGTATTTT. Translating it yields CASSRTGGADTQYF.

The chain employs TRBV18 and TRBJ2-7; D is possibly TRBD1 (5 bases). V was shortened by 2 bases and J by 6 bases, with 17 bases between the two germline ends. The CDR3 totals 15 residues. Germline values: CDR1 KGHSH, CDR2 LQKENI. The CDR3 nucleotides are TGTGCCAGCTCACCAAACCCAGGGAAATCGGGCGAGCAGTACTTC. This gives the protein CASSPNPGKSGEQYF.

This clone was seen a few times. The chain uses TRBV29-1 and TRBJ2-7; a possible D gene is TRBD2 (6 bases). The V gene lost 7 bases and the J gene lost 0 bases, with 10 bases spanning the gap. The germline gives CDR1 SQVTM, CDR2 ANQGSEA. The CDR3 length is 12 residues. The CDR3, as DNA: TGCAGCGCAGGAGGGGTCTCCTACGAGCAGTACTTC. This gives the protein CSAGGVSYEQYF.

V usage is TRBV11-1 and J usage is TRBJ2-1; 8 nucleotides line up with TRBD1. V gave up 3 bases and J gave up 7 bases; unmatched junction bases: 2. Germline lookup yields CDR1 SGHAT and CDR2 FQDESV (reference sequence). CDR3 length: 13 residues. CDR3 sequence: CASSFTGGNEQFF. The DNA of the CDR3 is TGTGCCAGCAGCTTTACAGGGGGGAATGAGCAGTTCTTC.

The chain uses TRBV7-9 and TRBJ1-6, with D perhaps TRBD1 (6 bases). The germline V gene encodes CDR1 SEHNR and CDR2 FQNEAQ (reference sequence). The CDR3 is made up of 16 amino acids. V gave up 5 bases and J gave up 8 bases, with 19 bases separating them. As DNA, the CDR3 is TGTGCCAGCAGCACCCGACCGACTAAGGGGGATTCACCCCTCCACTTT. As protein: CASSTRPTKGDSPLHF.

This clone came up a few times. The rearrangement uses TRBV19 and TRBJ2-7; tentative D call: TRBD1 (5 bases). Germline loops: CDR1 LNHDA, CDR2 SQIVND (reference sequence). The CDR3 is made up of 14 amino acids. V gave up 2 bases and J gave up 2 bases, with 10 bases separating them. CDR3 sequence: CASSIWGGTYEQYF. In DNA form, the CDR3 reads TGTGCCAGTAGTATATGGGGCGGAACCTACGAGCAGTACTTC.

This chain uses TRBV18 with TRBJ2-1; the D gene is possibly TRBD1 (5 bases). The CDR3 loop spans 18 amino acids. Germline V gene lookup returns CDR1 KGHSH and CDR2 LQKENI. With 3 bases removed from V and 0 bases from J, the gap between germline ends came to 18 bases. Here the CDR3 DNA reads TGTGCCAGCTCACCGCAAAGGGGTCAACCGAGCTCCTACAATGAGCAGTTCTTC. This codes for CASSPQRGQPSSYNEQFF.

The rearrangement uses TRBV5-4 and TRBJ2-7, with 9 bases that match TRBD1. The V gene's germline CDR1 is SGHNT and CDR2 YYREEE (reference sequence). Germline trimming cut 3 bases from V and 5 bases from J; bases unmatched to any gene: 9. The CDR3 has 15 residues. CDR3 loop: CASSSPGQGNHEQYF. The DNA of the CDR3 is TGTGCCAGCAGCTCTCCGGGACAGGGTAACCACGAGCAGTACTTC. Combining the CDR3 with reference TRBV5-4 and TRBJ2-7 gives the whole variable domain ETGVTQSPTHLIKTRGQQVTLRCSSQSGHNTVSWYQQALGQGPQFIFQYYREEENGRGNFPPRFSGLQFPNYSSELNVNALELDDSALYLCASSSPGQGNHEQYFGPGTRLTVT.

This chain connects TRBV5-6 to TRBJ2-1, with 8 bases lining up with TRBD2. In germline, CDR1 is SGHDT, CDR2 YYEEEE. The CDR3 consists of 15 residues. V lost 6 bases and J lost 6; bases outside the gene matches: 11. The CDR3 here is CASTLAGGPPNEQFF. The CDR3 coding sequence is TGTGCCAGCACCCTCGCGGGAGGCCCCCCCAATGAGCAGTTCTTC.

Written as DNA, the CDR3 is TGTGCCAGCAGCGGACGGTTAGCGGGGCCCTCCGAGCAGTACTTC. It specifies CASSGRLAGPSEQYF. This chain links TRBV9 with TRBJ2-7; 8 positions match TRBD2. This CDR3 comprises 15 residues. CDR1 is SGDLS and CDR2 is YYNGEE in the germline V gene. Germline trimming cut 3 bases from V and 6 bases from J; bases unmatched to any gene: 11.

The gene calls are TRBV19 and TRBJ1-2, with 7 bases lining up with TRBD1. The junction had 9 bases not matched to a gene; V was cut back by 6 bases and J by 14 bases. The germline gives CDR1 LNHDA, CDR2 SQIVND (reference sequence). This CDR3 has 11 amino acids. The CDR3 spells CASREGQLLTF. The CDR3 DNA follows: TGTGCCAGTAGGGAGGGACAGCTACTGACCTTC.

This chain uses TRBV10-3 with TRBJ2-5; 7 nucleotides match TRBD1. The CDR3 consists of 12 residues. The germline gives CDR1 ENHRY, CDR2 SYGVKD. V lost 5 bases and J lost 11; bases outside the gene matches: 8. DNA for the CDR3: TGTGCCATCAGTACAGGGGCGGAGGAGCAGTACTTC. It yields the protein CAISTGAEEQYF.

This chain joins TRBV7-2 and TRBJ1-1, with 7 bases lining up with TRBD1. The CDR3 is made up of 15 amino acids. Looked up from germline, CDR1 is SGHTA and CDR2 is FQGNSA. The ends lost 3 bases at V and 1 base at J; junction bases unmatched: 5. The CDR3 reads CASSFSRGKNTEAFF. CDR3 coding DNA: TGTGCCAGCAGCTTTTCCAGGGGGAAGAACACTGAAGCTTTCTTT.

V and J are TRBV9 and TRBJ1-1, with D tentatively TRBD1 (6 bases). The CDR3 is made up of 14 amino acids. The germline gives CDR1 SGDLS, CDR2 YYNGEE. V was clipped by 3 bases and J by 1 base, with 10 bases between them. The CDR3 sequence is CASSASGENTEAFF. For the CDR3, the DNA is TGTGCCAGCAGCGCGTCAGGGGAGAACACTGAAGCTTTCTTT.

The V and J genes are TRBV7-6 and TRBJ1-1; D may be TRBD1 (5 bases). The ends were cut back, 5 bases at V and 1 base at J, with 8 bases in the middle. This CDR3 contains 13 residues. Germline V CDR1 and CDR2: SGHVS, FNYEAQ. The CDR3 sequence: CASSTQGNTEAFF. CDR3 DNA sequence: TGTGCCAGCAGCACCCAGGGGAACACTGAAGCTTTCTTT.

The V and J genes are TRBV28 and TRBJ1-1; D call uncertain. The CDR3 contains 13 residues. The V gene's germline CDR1 is MDHEN and CDR2 SYDVKM. V was cut by 3 bases and J by 4 bases, with 9 bases left in between. This chain's CDR3 is CASSFAGGTEAFF. As DNA, the CDR3 is TGTGCCAGCAGTTTCGCGGGTGGCACTGAAGCTTTCTTT.

This clone was detected only once. The genes are TRBV27 and TRBJ2-3; D ambiguous. Looked up from germline, CDR1 is MNHEY and CDR2 is SMNVEV (reference sequence). The CDR3 is made up of 13 amino acids. With 0 bases removed from V and 7 bases from J, the gap between germline ends came to 8 bases. As DNA, the CDR3 is TGTGCCAGCAGTTTATCCAACATGAATACGCAGTATTTT. As protein: CASSLSNMNTQYF.

The chain uses TRBV27 and TRBJ2-7; maybe TRBD2 (6 bases). Germline V gene sequence: CDR1 MNHEY, CDR2 SMNVEV (reference sequence). CDR3 length: 13 amino acids. Deletions cut 4 bases from V and 3 bases from J, with 10 bases between. The DNA for the CDR3 is TGTGCCAGCAGTTCCGGGAGTTACTACGAGCAGTACTTC. It codes for CASSSGSYYEQYF.